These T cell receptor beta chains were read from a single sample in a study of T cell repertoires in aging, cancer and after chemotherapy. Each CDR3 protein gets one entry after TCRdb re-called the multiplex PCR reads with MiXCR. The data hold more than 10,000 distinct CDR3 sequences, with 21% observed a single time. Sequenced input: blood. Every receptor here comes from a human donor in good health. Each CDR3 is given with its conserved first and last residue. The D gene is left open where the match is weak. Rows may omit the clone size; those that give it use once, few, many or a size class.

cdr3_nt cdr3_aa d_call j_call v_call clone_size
TGTGCCAGCAGCTTTGAGGTCCGACCTGGAAACACCATATATTTT CASSFEVRPGNTIYF NA TRBJ1-3 TRBV5-6 NA
TGTGCCGCGACCAGGATTTTGAACACTGAAGCTTTCTTT CAATRILNTEAFF NA TRBJ1-1 TRBV30 medium-sized
TGTGCCAGCAGCCGGGGGTGGAAAGAGACCCAGTACTTC CASSRGWKETQYF NA TRBJ2-5 TRBV5-6 NA
TGTGCCAGCAGGGAAACAGGGGGGAGTCAGCCCCAGCATTTT CASRETGGSQPQHF TRBD1 TRBJ1-5 TRBV12-3/TRBV12-4 NA
TGTGCCAGTAGTATAGACAGGTTCAGGTCCTACGAGCAGTACTTC CASSIDRFRSYEQYF NA TRBJ2-7 TRBV19 medium-sized
TGTGCCAGCAGCTATGGGGGGGCATCTGGAAACACCATATATTTT CASSYGGASGNTIYF NA TRBJ1-3 TRBV7-6 medium-sized
TGTGCCAGCAGCAGAGGACAGGGGTCACCGTCCTACGAGCAGTACTTC CASSRGQGSPSYEQYF TRBD1 TRBJ2-7 TRBV7-6 medium-sized
TGCGCCAGCAGTGAGAGGGGTTCGAACACCGGGGAGCTGTTTTTT CASSERGSNTGELFF NA TRBJ2-2 TRBV6-5 NA
TGCAGTGCTAGAGATGATAGGGCTGACACCATATATTTT CSARDDRADTIYF NA TRBJ1-3 TRBV20-1 medium-sized
TGTGCCAGCTCAACGACAGGGGACCCAAATCAGCCCCAGCATTTT CASSTTGDPNQPQHF TRBD1 TRBJ1-5 TRBV18 few
TGTGCCACCAGCGGCCGACAGGGGGAAGATACGCAGTATTTT CATSGRQGEDTQYF TRBD1 TRBJ2-3 TRBV15 NA
TGCAGTGCCCTCGGACAGATGAACACTGAAGCTTTCTTT CSALGQMNTEAFF NA TRBJ1-1 TRBV20-1 few
TGTGCCAGCAGCTTGTTTTACTCCTACGAGCAGTACTTC CASSLFYSYEQYF NA TRBJ2-7 TRBV5-4 few
TGTGCCAGCAGTGCCTGGCCCCGGGCAGGGGGCGCAGAGACCCAGTACTTC CASSAWPRAGGAETQYF TRBD1 TRBJ2-5 TRBV27 NA
TGCGCCAGCAGCCCACAGACAGGGACCACTGAAGCTTTCTTT CASSPQTGTTEAFF TRBD1 TRBJ1-1 TRBV5-1 NA
TGCAGTGCCACGGTGGCGGCTAGCGGCACAGATACGCAGTATTTT CSATVAASGTDTQYF NA TRBJ2-3 TRBV20-1 few
TGTGCCAGCAGTGACGGGGGTTCTAACACTGAAGCTTTCTTT CASSDGGSNTEAFF NA TRBJ1-1 TRBV12-3/TRBV12-4 few
TGTGCCAGCAGTTCCTCGACAGGGGGCCCCTACGAGCAGTACTTC CASSSSTGGPYEQYF TRBD1 TRBJ2-7 TRBV27 many
TGTGCCAGCAGTGACCGGACAGGGGGCCGCCGCACTGAAGCTTTCTTT CASSDRTGGRRTEAFF TRBD1 TRBJ1-1 TRBV6-4 few
TGTGCCAGCAGCTTAGTGTGGGACTACAATGAGCAGTTCTTC CASSLVWDYNEQFF NA TRBJ2-1 TRBV7-2 medium-sized
TGTGCCAGTAGTTCGGGCACTTCCTACGAGCAGTACTTC CASSSGTSYEQYF NA TRBJ2-7 TRBV19 medium-sized
TGTGCCAGCTCACCAATCCGGGGGGCTGAGCAGTTCTTC CASSPIRGAEQFF NA TRBJ2-1 TRBV18 NA
TGTGCCAGTACCTCGACAGGGCCCACCGGGGAGCTGTTTTTT CASTSTGPTGELFF TRBD1 TRBJ2-2 TRBV19 medium-sized
TGCGCCAGCAGCCTTGACACGTCTAACTATGGCTACACCTTC CASSLDTSNYGYTF NA TRBJ1-2 TRBV5-1 NA
TGTGCCAGCAGTTCCGGGACAGACTATCAGCCCCAGCATTTT CASSSGTDYQPQHF TRBD1 TRBJ1-5 TRBV6-5 NA
TGTGCCAGCAGTAGGACAGGGGGTAGAGATACGCAGTATTTT CASSRTGGRDTQYF TRBD1 TRBJ2-3 TRBV12-3/TRBV12-4 few
TGTGCCAGCAGCTTCGGGGCTACGCAGTATTTT CASSFGATQYF NA TRBJ2-3 TRBV7-9 many
TGTGCCAGAAACAATGAGCAGTTCTTC CARNNEQFF NA TRBJ2-1 TRBV21-1 NA
TGTGCCAGCAGCCGCCAGGGGCGCGAGGATGGCTACACCTTC CASSRQGREDGYTF NA TRBJ1-2 TRBV6-5 medium-sized
TGTGCCACCAGCAGAGATTACTTAGCTATGACAGATACGCAGTATTTT CATSRDYLAMTDTQYF NA TRBJ2-3 TRBV15 NA
TGCAGTGCTAGAGATAGATACCTGCGCACAGATACGCAGTATTTT CSARDRYLRTDTQYF NA TRBJ2-3 TRBV20-1 NA
TGTGCCAGCAGGAAACAGGATAGCACAGATACGCAGTATTTT CASRKQDSTDTQYF NA TRBJ2-3 TRBV6-5 NA
TGTGCCAGCAGCACCCGACAGGACAATGAGCAGTTCTTC CASSTRQDNEQFF NA TRBJ2-1 TRBV9 NA
TGTGCCAGCAGTGACTCGCGGGGGGGCGGAGATACGCAGTATTTT CASSDSRGGGDTQYF TRBD2 TRBJ2-3 TRBV6-4 few
TGTGCCAGTAGTGCCGACCCTAGGACGCAGTACTTC CASSADPRTQYF NA TRBJ2-7 TRBV19 medium-sized
TGTGCCTGGAGTGGGTTCCACCATCCAGGCTTGGATTCACCCCTCCACTTT CAWSGFHHPGLDSPLHF NA TRBJ1-6 TRBV30 NA
TGTGCCAGTAGTATAGACAGACAGGGGACTGAAGCTTTCTTT CASSIDRQGTEAFF TRBD1 TRBJ1-1 TRBV19 medium-sized
TGTGCCATCAGCGAGATAAAGTTGGAGCCCCAGCATTTT CAISEIKLEPQHF NA TRBJ1-5 TRBV10-3 NA
TGCAGTGGTATCACTAGCGGGGTTTCCTACGAGCAGTACTTC CSGITSGVSYEQYF TRBD2 TRBJ2-7 TRBV20-1 many
TGTGCCAGCAGCTTGGAGCTTAGGTCCTACGAGCAGTACTTC CASSLELRSYEQYF NA TRBJ2-7 TRBV5-6 many
TGTGCCAGCAGCCTTGGCGACAGGGGGCGCTGGCCCACTGAAGCTTTCTTT CASSLGDRGRWPTEAFF TRBD1 TRBJ1-1 TRBV6-2/TRBV6-3 few
TGTGCCAGCAGTTACCCGGAAAGCGGGGGGCTGTTTTTT CASSYPESGGLFF TRBD2 TRBJ2-2 TRBV6-5 NA
TGTGCCAGCAGCCCCCGGTCCCAGCAGAATCTAAACACCGGGGAGCTGTTTTTT CASSPRSQQNLNTGELFF NA TRBJ2-2 TRBV7-2 few
TGCAGTGCTAGAGATGGGCACAGGGACACTGAAGCTTTCTTT CSARDGHRDTEAFF NA TRBJ1-1 TRBV20-1 medium-sized
TGTGCCAGCAGTAGCCCCAAAGCGGGGGGGCCGGATGAGCAGTTCTTC CASSSPKAGGPDEQFF TRBD2 TRBJ2-1 TRBV12-3/TRBV12-4 few
TGCAGCGTTGAGGTTTTAGCGGGCGGGACAGATACGCAGTATTTT CSVEVLAGGTDTQYF TRBD2 TRBJ2-3 TRBV29-1 medium-sized
TGTGCCACCAGCAGAGTGACGGGGTTCTACGAGCAGTACTTC CATSRVTGFYEQYF NA TRBJ2-7 TRBV15 medium-sized
TGTGCCAGGAGAGACAATGGTAACACTGAAGCTTTCTTT CARRDNGNTEAFF NA TRBJ1-1 TRBV19 NA
TGTGCCAGCAGTTACTCGCGGGGGCATAATGAAAAACTGTTTTTT CASSYSRGHNEKLFF NA TRBJ1-4 TRBV6-5 medium-sized
TGCAGTGCAGGGCGGGGGGTGACAGATACGCAGTATTTT CSAGRGVTDTQYF TRBD2 TRBJ2-3 TRBV20-1 few
TGTGCCTGGAGGCGACAGGGGATCACCGGGGAGCTGTTTTTT CAWRRQGITGELFF TRBD1 TRBJ2-2 TRBV30 medium-sized
TGTGCCAGCAGTTTATGGCAGGGGCCGCCGGGAACTGAAGCTTTCTTT CASSLWQGPPGTEAFF NA TRBJ1-1 TRBV27 NA
TGTGCCAGCAGTGAAGAGGGGGGTGGCTATGGCTACACCTTC CASSEEGGGYGYTF NA TRBJ1-2 TRBV6-1 NA
TGTGCCAGCAGGTGGACAGGGGGAGAAAATCAGCCCCAGCATTTT CASRWTGGENQPQHF TRBD1 TRBJ1-5 TRBV6-2/TRBV6-3 NA
TGCGCCAGCAGCCCCGCAGCATCCTACGAGCAGTACTTC CASSPAASYEQYF NA TRBJ2-7 TRBV5-1 NA
TGCGCCAGCAGCCAAGGCCCCAGACAGGGGAGCTCCTATAATTCACCCCTCCACTTT CASSQGPRQGSSYNSPLHF TRBD1 TRBJ1-6 TRBV4-1 NA
TGTGCCAGCAGCCCCGGTTTAGGGCGGAACACTGAAGCTTTCTTT CASSPGLGRNTEAFF NA TRBJ1-1 TRBV6-5 few
TGTGCCAGCAGTTTGGGACAGGGGATGGATGAAAAACTGTTTTTT CASSLGQGMDEKLFF TRBD1 TRBJ1-4 TRBV12-3/TRBV12-4 medium-sized
TGTGCCAGCGCCCGGATGGGCGGGGGTCGATGGGAGCAGTACTTC CASARMGGGRWEQYF TRBD2 TRBJ2-7 TRBV6-2/TRBV6-3 NA